This TCR beta chain was sequenced in a study of tumor and adjacent non-tumor tissue in lung cancer. Findings and limits, study-wide: In normal lung, the top 100 clones were significantly more dominant than in tumor.

A modified ARM-PCR protocol with three rounds of nested PCR amplified TCRbeta. One entry per CDR3 protein, called by TCRdb with MiXCR from the multiplex PCR reads. The table has more than 95,000 distinct CDR3 sequences, about 66% seen once; the top ten hold 9.5% to 15%. The template was RNA from unsorted bulk tissue. In regard to this clonotype: Its antigen is still unknown. The conserved closing phenylalanine or tryptophan is absent in this CDR3, likely reflecting a read error.

Input material: lung tumor tissue. The clonotype comes from a man aged 30-40 years with non-small cell lung cancer.

Here the CDR3 reads CASSQGGSRDEQYL. The CDR3 coding sequence is TGCGCCAGCAGCCAAGGCGGGAGCCGGGACGAGCAGTACTTA. The chain carries TRBV4-1 and TRBJ2-7, with TRBD2 identical over 7 bases. This CDR3 contains 14 residues. V lost 1 base and J lost 5; bases outside the gene matches: 5. The germline CDR1 and CDR2 sequences are MGHRA and YSYEKL.